Here is one T cell receptor (beta chain) with its context. The germline CDR1 and CDR2 sequences are MNHEY and SVGEGT. J was trimmed by 5 bases and V by 6 bases; bases with no gene match: 8. This CDR3 has 14 residues. The entry originates in a study of blood T cell repertoires in COVID-19. Enrolment of Seattle patients took place during active infection, and they were followed longitudinally. Methods used by the authors: Nucleated cell number was recorded as an estimate derived from reference gene primer amplification. Profiling relied on immunoSEQ multiplex PCR, and the TCRdb table lists in-frame clones only, not all of them. The DNA was the basis for D and trimming; V, J and clone size are from that table. This sample has approximately 120,000 clones, with 92% found just once.

The sequenced sample was peripheral blood. This clonotype was sampled from a man in his fifties with COVID-19, enrolled during active disease. The chain recombines TRBV6-2 or TRBV6-3 with TRBJ2-5; TRBD2 aligns across 8 bases. The CDR3 bases are TGTGCCAGCAGCCACGCGGGGGGCGGCGAGACCCAGTACTTC. Protein: CASSHAGGGETQYF.